These T cell receptor beta chains were read from a single sample in a study of T and B cells in COVID-19 patients. From the multiplex PCR reads, TCRdb called clonotypes with MiXCR, one entry per CDR3 protein. Of nearly 15,000 distinct CDR3 sequences in the sample, around 30% are singletons; the top ten hold 1.2%. Source material: blood. These receptors came from a human donor who had recovered from COVID-19. The CDR3 runs from the conserved cysteine through the conserved F or W. Fields, in order: V gene, clone size, J gene, D gene, CDR3 DNA, CDR3 protein. A D gene is named only where the DNA matches it firmly. For some rows the clone size is stated as once, few or many, or as a class when expanded; others skip it.

TRBV5-4	medium-sized	TRBJ2-3	TRBD2	TGTGCCAGCAGCTTGGGACTAGCGGCAGATACGCAGTATTTT	CASSLGLAADTQYF
TRBV15	NA	TRBJ1-5	NA	TGTGCCACCAGCAGAGACAGGGTTCTTCAGCCCCAGCATTTT	CATSRDRVLQPQHF
TRBV5-1	few	TRBJ1-2	NA	TGTGCCAGCAGCCCCGGGGCGGGCTATGGCTACACCTTC	CASSPGAGYGYTF
TRBV12-3/TRBV12-4	NA	TRBJ2-6	NA	TGTGCCAGCAGCCCCCCCACAGGGCCCTCTGGGGCCAACGTCCTGACTTTC	CASSPPTGPSGANVLTF
TRBV15	NA	TRBJ1-5	TRBD1	TGTGCCACCTATAGGACAGGTAGCAATCAGCCCCAGCATTTT	CATYRTGSNQPQHF
TRBV6-5	NA	TRBJ2-1	NA	TGTGCCAGCAGACTAGCTTCTGAGCAGTTCTTC	CASRLASEQFF
TRBV19	NA	TRBJ2-7	TRBD1	TGTGCCAATAGTATACGTTCCGGACAGGGGGTTGTAAGGTACTTC	CANSIRSGQGVVRYF
TRBV2	NA	TRBJ2-1	TRBD2	TGTGCCAGCTCCGGGGGGGTGGCGCGCTACAATGAGCAGTTCTTC	CASSGGVARYNEQFF
TRBV6-5	NA	TRBJ1-6	NA	TGTGCCAGCAGTGAGTCGGGCAGGGCGGATTCACCCCTCCACTTT	CASSESGRADSPLHF
TRBV6-2/TRBV6-3	NA	TRBJ2-5	TRBD2	TGTGCCAGCAGTTATAAAGGCGGGAGGGCCGGGGAGACCCAGTACTTC	CASSYKGGRAGETQYF
TRBV12-3/TRBV12-4	few	TRBJ1-2	NA	TGTGCCAGCACCCCAAGTGTGGGTACCTATGGCTACACCTTC	CASTPSVGTYGYTF
TRBV20-1	NA	TRBJ2-3	TRBD2	TGCAGTGCTAGACAGGGGACTAGAAGGATCTTGGTGCAGTATTTT	CSARQGTRRILVQYF
TRBV5-4	NA	TRBJ1-1	NA	TGTGCCAGCAGCTCGGAGCAGGGGCTGAACACTGAAGCTTTCTTT	CASSSEQGLNTEAFF
TRBV18	NA	TRBJ2-7	NA	TGTGCCAGCTCACCACCGACAGACCCCTCCTACGAGCAGTACTTC	CASSPPTDPSYEQYF
TRBV7-2	NA	TRBJ2-5	NA	TGTGCCAGCAGCCGCAGGGGGGCCCAAGAGACCCAGTACTTC	CASSRRGAQETQYF
TRBV19	few	TRBJ1-1	TRBD1	TGTGCCAGTAGTACAGGGGGCGGCGGCACTGAAGCTTTCTTT	CASSTGGGGTEAFF
TRBV6-6	NA	TRBJ1-3	NA	TGTGCCAGCAGCCCTCGGCACTCTGGAAACACCATATATTTT	CASSPRHSGNTIYF
TRBV27	NA	TRBJ2-7	TRBD1	TGTGCCACCAGGGACAGAATCTACGAGCAGTACTTC	CATRDRIYEQYF
TRBV19	many	TRBJ1-4	NA	TGTGCCAGTAGGTACGGGAGGACGAATGAAAAACTGTTTTTT	CASRYGRTNEKLFF
TRBV27	NA	TRBJ2-7	TRBD1	TGTGCCATCAGTGGGGACAGGGGCCTCACCTACGAGCAGTACTTC	CAISGDRGLTYEQYF
TRBV6-5	medium-sized	TRBJ2-6	NA	TGTGCCAGCAGTTTTTCGGGTCCCGCTATGACTGGGGCCAACGTCCTGACTTTC	CASSFSGPAMTGANVLTF
TRBV7-6	NA	TRBJ2-5	NA	TGTGCCAGCAGCTTAACACACAGCCAAGAGACCCAGTACTTC	CASSLTHSQETQYF
TRBV19	many	TRBJ1-2	TRBD1	TGTGCCAGTAGGGGAGGGACAGGGGCAACCAACTATGGCTACACCTTC	CASRGGTGATNYGYTF
TRBV5-4	NA	TRBJ2-5	NA	TGTGCCAGCAGCTTGGTGGCACAGCAAGAGACCCAGTACTTC	CASSLVAQQETQYF
TRBV24-1	once	TRBJ2-7	NA	TGTGCCACCAGTCCCACCGGGAGCCCACACTACGAGCAGTACTTC	CATSPTGSPHYEQYF
TRBV19	many	TRBJ1-5	NA	TGTGCCAGTAGTATAGTACAGGGTGGCAATCAGCCCCAGCATTTT	CASSIVQGGNQPQHF
TRBV18	NA	TRBJ2-7	NA	TGTGCCAGCTCACCAAACAGTACCTACGAGCAGTACTTC	CASSPNSTYEQYF
TRBV30	medium-sized	TRBJ1-2	TRBD1	TGTGCCTGCGACAGGGAGGGTGGCTACACCTTC	CACDREGGYTF
TRBV5-1	few	TRBJ2-7	NA	TGCGCCAGCAGCTTGGAAGGGCTTCCCTACGAGCAGTACTTC	CASSLEGLPYEQYF
TRBV13	few	TRBJ1-4	NA	TGTGCCAGCAGCTTAGGCCGCGCCTCGGGGGAAAAACTGTTTTTT	CASSLGRASGEKLFF
TRBV6-5	NA	TRBJ1-6	TRBD1	TGTGCCAGCAGTTACCACCCCCCCGGGACAGGCCATAGAAATTATAATTCACCCCTCCACTTT	CASSYHPPGTGHRNYNSPLHF
TRBV20-1	NA	TRBJ2-1	NA	TGCAGTGCTGGCTTAGCGGACCGCTCCTACAATGAGCAGTTCTTC	CSAGLADRSYNEQFF
TRBV12-3/TRBV12-4	medium-sized	TRBJ2-2	NA	TGTGCCAGCAGTTTCGCAGTGAACACCGGGGAGCTGTTTTTT	CASSFAVNTGELFF
TRBV29-1	medium-sized	TRBJ2-7	NA	TGCAGCGTTGAGGTAGAGGGTGAACCCTACGAGCAGTACTTC	CSVEVEGEPYEQYF
TRBV18	NA	TRBJ1-5	TRBD1	TGTGCCAGCTCACCCTCGGACAGGGGCCTCTATCAGCCCCAGCATTTT	CASSPSDRGLYQPQHF
TRBV28	NA	TRBJ1-6	NA	TGTGCCAGCAGTGAGGCGGGATCACCCCTCCACTTT	CASSEAGSPLHF
TRBV27	NA	TRBJ2-7	TRBD2	TGTGCCAGCAGTCCCCCGGGACTAGCGGGAGTGCACGAGCAGTACTTC	CASSPPGLAGVHEQYF
TRBV14	few	TRBJ1-2	NA	TGTGCCAGCAGCCAAGATCTAGCAGGCCCGTATGGCTACACCTTC	CASSQDLAGPYGYTF
TRBV6-5	NA	TRBJ1-1	NA	TGTGCCAGCAGTTACTCAGGGGGTGTGAACACTGAAGCTTTCTTT	CASSYSGGVNTEAFF
TRBV18	few	TRBJ2-2	NA	TGTGCCAGCTCACAGAACACCGGGACCACCACCGGGGAGCTGTTTTTT	CASSQNTGTTTGELFF
TRBV6-1	few	TRBJ1-5	NA	TGTGCCAGCAGTGGTGTCAGCTTTCAACAGCCCCAGCATTTT	CASSGVSFQQPQHF
TRBV30	few	TRBJ1-5	NA	TGTGCCTGGGCCGGGGGGGTAAATCAGCCCCAGCATTTT	CAWAGGVNQPQHF
TRBV12-3/TRBV12-4	NA	TRBJ1-2	NA	TGTGCCAGCAGTTTCGAGGCCTATGGCTACACCTTC	CASSFEAYGYTF
TRBV19	medium-sized	TRBJ2-4	NA	TGTGCCACTGGGACCCAGGGTACCAAAAACATTCAGTACTTC	CATGTQGTKNIQYF
TRBV18	NA	TRBJ1-6	TRBD1	TGTGCCAGCTCACCTGTCTTGGGGGACAGCCTTCGTTCACCCCTCCACTTT	CASSPVLGDSLRSPLHF
TRBV18	medium-sized	TRBJ2-1	TRBD1	TGTGCCAGCGCACAGATGGACAGGGGTAAATACAATGAGCAGTTCTTC	CASAQMDRGKYNEQFF
TRBV18	few	TRBJ2-2	TRBD2	TGTGCCAGCTCACCTTTAGCGGGTGCGAACACCGGGGAGCTGTTTTTT	CASSPLAGANTGELFF
TRBV4-3	NA	TRBJ2-5	NA	TGCGCCAGCAGCCTTGGAGCGGCTTCAGAAGAGACCCAGTACTTC	CASSLGAASEETQYF
TRBV19	medium-sized	TRBJ2-1	NA	TGTGCCAGTACCGAGTCACGGACTTACAATGAGCAGTTCTTC	CASTESRTYNEQFF
TRBV19	medium-sized	TRBJ2-1	TRBD2	TGTGCCAGTAATCCAGCGGGGGCATACAATGAGCAGTTCTTC	CASNPAGAYNEQFF
TRBV6-6	NA	TRBJ1-2	NA	TGTGCCAGCAGTGACGGGGGCGGCTATGGCTACACCTTC	CASSDGGGYGYTF
TRBV27	medium-sized	TRBJ2-1	TRBD1	TGTGCCAGCAGAGAGGGAGACAGGGTGGCCAATGAGCAGTTCTTC	CASREGDRVANEQFF
TRBV5-4	few	TRBJ2-7	NA	TGTGCCAGCAGCTTCCAGGGTCAAGCCTACGAGCAGTACTTC	CASSFQGQAYEQYF
TRBV29-1	NA	TRBJ1-2	NA	TGCAGCGTTGGGGCAGGCAGCTACACCTTC	CSVGAGSYTF
TRBV19	NA	TRBJ1-2	NA	TGTGCCAGTAGCGGACAAGGGGAGGTGGGGAATGGCTACACCTTC	CASSGQGEVGNGYTF
TRBV27	medium-sized	TRBJ2-3	NA	TGTGCCAGCAGTTTACGTAGCGGAGGGGTCACAGATACGCAGTATTTT	CASSLRSGGVTDTQYF
TRBV6-2/TRBV6-3	medium-sized	TRBJ2-3	TRBD2	TGTGCCACCGCGTCGGCTAGCGGGAGTTGGTATTTT	CATASASGSWYF
TRBV30	many	TRBJ2-7	NA	TGTGCCTGGAAGGGGAACGAGCAGTACTTC	CAWKGNEQYF
TRBV5-4	medium-sized	TRBJ2-6	NA	TGTGCCAGCAGCTTGAGGGCGGGGGGGGCCAACGTCCTGACTTTC	CASSLRAGGANVLTF